The present entry profiles one TCR beta chain with its context. Its antigen is unknown. At one end, the junction sequence differs from germline, possibly due to a read error. This specimen comes from a study of blood T cells in healthy people across ages. Study-level points and caveats: The study found more naive CD4+ cells and higher diversity in long-lived than aged donors. A strong correlation was seen between TCR beta diversity and naive T cell percentage.

Next came a second PCR, run for roughly 7 to 12 cycles, which used a sample-barcoded 5' primer along with a J-beta primer mix. Via MiXCR, TCRdb re-called the 5' RACE reads, giving one row per CDR3 protein. The sample carries 650,000 to 1,000,000 distinct CDR3 sequences, about 45% recorded once. The CDR3 loop spans 12 amino acids. Researchers isolated at least 6 million PBMCs per sample. Sequenced sample: blood. The sequence derives from a man older than 75 in good health. The chain couples TRBV12-3 or TRBV12-4 to TRBJ2-7, with D perhaps matching TRBD1 or TRBD2 (5 bases each). The end of the DNA fits TRBJ2-5 better, so the J call may be wrong. The CDR3 protein is CSSSGGSGTQYF. In nucleotides, the CDR3 is TGTTCCAGCAGTGGGGGTTCCGGGACCCAGTACTTC.